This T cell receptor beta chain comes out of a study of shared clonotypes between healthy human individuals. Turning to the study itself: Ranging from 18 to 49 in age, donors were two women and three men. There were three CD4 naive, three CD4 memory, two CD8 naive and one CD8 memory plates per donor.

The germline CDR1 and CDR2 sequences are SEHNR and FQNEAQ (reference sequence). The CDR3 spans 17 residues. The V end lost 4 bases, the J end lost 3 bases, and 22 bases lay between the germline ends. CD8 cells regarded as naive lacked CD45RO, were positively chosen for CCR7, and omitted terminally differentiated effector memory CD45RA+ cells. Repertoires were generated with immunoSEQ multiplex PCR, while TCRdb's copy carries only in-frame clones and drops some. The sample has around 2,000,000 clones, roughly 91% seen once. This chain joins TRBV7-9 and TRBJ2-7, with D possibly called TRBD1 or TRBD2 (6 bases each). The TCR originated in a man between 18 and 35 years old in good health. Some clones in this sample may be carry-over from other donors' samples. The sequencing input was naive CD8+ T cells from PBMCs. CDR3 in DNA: TGTGCCAGCAGCTACTCTCCCGGGGGACACCCTAACTACGAGCAGTACTTC. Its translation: CASSYSPGGHPNYEQYF. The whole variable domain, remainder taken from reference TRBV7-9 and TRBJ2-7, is DTGVSQNPRHKITKRGQNVTFRCDPISEHNRLYWYRQTLGQGPEFLTYFQNEAQLEKSRLLSDRFSAERPKGSFSTLEIQRTEQGDSAMYLCASSYSPGGHPNYEQYFGPGTRLTVT.